A selection of T cell receptor beta chains follows, all from one sample in a study of T cell changes during pregnancy in multiple sclerosis. Libraries were prepared by immunoSEQ multiplex PCR; TCRdb keeps only in-frame clonotypes and omits some of them. The data contain 50,000 to 65,000 clones, 80% to 95% of them seen just once; the ten biggest clones take up 2.5% to 3.5%. The sample in question was CD8+ T cells from peripheral blood mononuclear cells, obtained in the second trimester of pregnancy. These TCRs come from a female donor with multiple sclerosis, enrolled in a pregnancy study. Each CDR3 is given with its conserved first and last residue. The D gene is left open where the match is weak. Size values are once, few and many counts, or a class for expanded clones, and some rows have none.

d_call	clone_size	v_call	j_call	cdr3_aa	cdr3_nt
-	-	TRBV19	TRBJ1-5	CASSIAGVLQPQHF	TGTGCCAGTAGTATTGCAGGGGTCCTTCAGCCCCAGCATTTT
TRBD2	-	TRBV4-3	TRBJ2-5	CASSQGLAVQETQYF	TGCGCCAGCAGCCAAGGCCTAGCGGTTCAAGAGACCCAGTACTTC
-	-	TRBV5-8	TRBJ1-2	CASSLWRAGRGNGYTF	TGTGCCAGCAGCTTGTGGCGGGCAGGGAGGGGCAATGGCTACACCTTC
-	once	TRBV9	TRBJ1-2	CASSVVEQYPPYGYTF	TGTGCCAGCAGCGTAGTGGAGCAATACCCCCCCTATGGCTACACCTTC
-	-	TRBV5-1	TRBJ2-1	CASSLYSSDREQFF	TGCGCCAGCAGCTTGTACTCTAGCGATCGTGAGCAGTTCTTC
TRBD2	-	TRBV6-4	TRBJ2-3	CASRLLAGDTDTQYF	TGTGCCAGCAGACTTCTAGCGGGGGACACAGATACGCAGTATTTT
TRBD2	-	TRBV13	TRBJ2-5	CASSEGLAQETQYF	TGTGCCAGCAGCGAAGGACTAGCTCAAGAGACCCAGTACTTC
TRBD1	-	TRBV27	TRBJ2-7	CASSLGAGGYEQYF	TGTGCCAGCAGCCTTGGGGCAGGGGGTTACGAGCAGTACTTC
-	-	TRBV29-1	TRBJ2-7	CSVVSGQSYEQYF	TGCAGCGTTGTATCCGGACAATCCTACGAGCAGTACTTC
TRBD1	-	TRBV9	TRBJ1-2	CASSGRRQGVGYGYTF	TGTGCCAGCAGCGGCAGAAGACAGGGGGTAGGCTATGGCTACACCTTC
TRBD1	-	TRBV6-1	TRBJ1-6	CASSEGQGGNSPLHF	TGTGCCAGCAGTGAGGGACAGGGGGGAAATTCACCCCTCCACTTT
-	-	TRBV29-1	TRBJ2-4	CSVQTGENIQYF	TGCAGCGTCCAAACCGGGGAAAACATTCAGTACTTC
-	-	TRBV6-5	TRBJ2-7	CASSSAGPFSYEQYF	TGTGCCAGCAGTTCAGCGGGCCCGTTCTCCTACGAGCAGTACTTC
TRBD2	-	TRBV7-8	TRBJ2-5	CASSLGAGGLETQYF	TGTGCCAGCAGCTTAGGGGCGGGAGGGTTGGAGACCCAGTACTTC
TRBD1	-	TRBV13	TRBJ2-5	CASSLDREQETQYF	TGTGCCAGCAGCCTCGACAGGGAACAAGAGACCCAGTACTTC
TRBD1	-	TRBV6-5	TRBJ2-2	CASSYQDRGELFF	TGTGCCAGCAGTTACCAGGACAGGGGGGAGCTGTTTTTT
-	-	TRBV10-2	TRBJ2-7	CASSEDHRIYEQYF	TGCGCCAGCAGTGAGGATCACAGGATCTACGAGCAGTACTTC
-	-	TRBV5-1	TRBJ2-3	CASSLRESGTDTQYF	TGCGCCAGCAGCTTGCGGGAATCGGGCACAGATACGCAGTATTTT
-	-	TRBV19	TRBJ1-1	CASSIAGRGDTEAFF	TGTGCCAGTAGTATAGCCGGCAGGGGAGACACTGAAGCTTTCTTT
-	-	TRBV7-9	TRBJ1-1	CASSLVGANTEAFF	TGTGCCAGCAGCTTAGTAGGGGCGAACACTGAAGCTTTCTTT
TRBD1	-	TRBV19	TRBJ2-3	CASSPGDRGYF	TGTGCCAGTAGCCCTGGGGACAGGGGATATTTT
TRBD2	-	TRBV7-9	TRBJ2-1	CASSLRGTSGTPYNEQFF	TGTGCCAGCAGCTTAAGGGGGACTAGCGGGACCCCCTACAATGAGCAGTTCTTC
TRBD1	once	TRBV27	TRBJ2-3	CASRDGQGIFHRTDTQYF	TGTGCCAGCAGGGATGGACAGGGAATTTTTCATAGAACAGATACGCAGTATTTT
TRBD1	once	TRBV5-6	TRBJ2-7	CASGTGGFSYEQYF	TGTGCCAGCGGTACAGGGGGCTTTTCCTACGAGCAGTACTTC
-	-	TRBV27	TRBJ2-2	CASRASLYTGELFF	TGTGCCAGCAGGGCCAGTTTATACACCGGGGAGCTGTTTTTT
TRBD2	-	TRBV15	TRBJ2-5	CATSRVTGGQETQYF	TGTGCCACCAGCAGAGTAACGGGGGGGCAAGAGACCCAGTACTTC
-	-	TRBV27	TRBJ2-5	CASSSYPDYRETQYF	TGTGCCAGCAGTTCCTACCCGGACTACCGAGAGACCCAGTACTTC
-	-	TRBV7-9	TRBJ2-1	CASTGGRGVSSYNEQFF	TGTGCCAGCACAGGGGGGCGGGGGGTGTCGTCCTACAATGAGCAGTTCTTC
-	-	TRBV2	TRBJ2-7	CASSERSSYEQYF	TGTGCCAGCAGTGAACGGAGCTCCTACGAGCAGTACTTC
-	-	TRBV4-1	TRBJ2-7	CASSQDPLGEGEQYF	TGCGCCAGCAGCCAAGATCCCCTAGGTGAGGGCGAGCAGTACTTC
-	-	TRBV5-6	TRBJ2-7	CASSRTLPGEQYF	TGTGCCAGCAGCCGGACTCTACCTGGCGAGCAGTACTTC
TRBD2	-	TRBV27	TRBJ2-7	CASSLWTSGRAGVSYEQYF	TGTGCCAGCAGTTTATGGACTAGCGGGAGGGCCGGGGTTTCCTACGAGCAGTACTTC
-	-	TRBV4-3	TRBJ2-1	CASSQDYEGAEQFF	TGCGCCAGCAGCCAAGACTATGAGGGCGCTGAGCAGTTCTTC
-	-	TRBV19	TRBJ1-2	CASSFEGANGYTF	TGTGCCAGTAGTTTTGAGGGCGCGAACGGCTACACCTTC
-	-	TRBV30	TRBJ1-2	CAWSDGGEYGYTF	TGTGCCTGGAGTGATGGGGGGGAGTATGGCTACACCTTC
-	once	TRBV9	TRBJ1-1	CASSVVTGEEAFF	TGTGCCAGCAGCGTAGTGACAGGTGAGGAAGCTTTCTTT
-	-	TRBV15	TRBJ2-2	CATSTRPGELFF	TGTGCCACCAGCACCCGTCCCGGGGAGCTGTTTTTT
TRBD2	-	TRBV30	TRBJ2-7	CAWSQAGGYEQYF	TGTGCCTGGAGTCAAGCCGGGGGGTACGAGCAGTACTTC
-	-	TRBV6-6	TRBJ1-5	CASSYSGVGNQPQHF	TGTGCCAGCAGTTACTCAGGGGTAGGCAATCAGCCCCAGCATTTT
-	-	TRBV7-9	TRBJ1-2	CASSLENGGLSYGYTF	TGTGCCAGCAGCTTAGAAAACGGGGGGCTGAGCTATGGCTACACCTTC
TRBD2	-	TRBV6-5	TRBJ2-2	CASSFLAGNTGELFF	TGTGCCAGCAGTTTCTTAGCGGGGAACACCGGGGAGCTGTTTTTT